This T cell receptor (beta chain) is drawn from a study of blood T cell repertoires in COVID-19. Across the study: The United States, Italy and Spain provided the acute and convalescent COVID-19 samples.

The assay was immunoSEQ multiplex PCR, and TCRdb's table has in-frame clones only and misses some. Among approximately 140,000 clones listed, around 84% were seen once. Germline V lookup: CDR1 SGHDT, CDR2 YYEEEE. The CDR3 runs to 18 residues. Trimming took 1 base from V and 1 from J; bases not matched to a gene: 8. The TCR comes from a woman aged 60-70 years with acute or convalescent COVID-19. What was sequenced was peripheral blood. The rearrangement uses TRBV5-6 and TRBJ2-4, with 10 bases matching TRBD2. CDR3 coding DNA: TGTGCCAGCAGCTTGATCCAGCGGGGGGGCCTCGCCAAAAACATTCAGTACTTC. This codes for CASSLIQRGGLAKNIQYF.